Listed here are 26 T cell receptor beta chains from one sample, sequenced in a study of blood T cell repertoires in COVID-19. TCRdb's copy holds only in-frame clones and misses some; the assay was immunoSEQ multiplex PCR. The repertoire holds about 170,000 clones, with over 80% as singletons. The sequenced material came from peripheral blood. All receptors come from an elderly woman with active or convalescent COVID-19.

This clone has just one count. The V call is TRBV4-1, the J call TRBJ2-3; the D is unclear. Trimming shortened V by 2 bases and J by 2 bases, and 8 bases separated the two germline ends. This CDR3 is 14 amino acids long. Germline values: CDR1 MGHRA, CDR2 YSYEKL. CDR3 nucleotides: TGCGCCAGCAGCCAACCTCCTACCACAGATACGCAGTATTTT. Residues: CASSQPPTTDTQYF.

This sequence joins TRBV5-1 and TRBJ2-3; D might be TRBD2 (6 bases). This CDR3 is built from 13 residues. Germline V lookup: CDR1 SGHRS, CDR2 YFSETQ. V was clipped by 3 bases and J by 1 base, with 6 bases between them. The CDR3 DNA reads TGCGCCAGCAGCTGGGGGGGCACAGATACGCAGTATTTT. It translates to CASSWGGTDTQYF.

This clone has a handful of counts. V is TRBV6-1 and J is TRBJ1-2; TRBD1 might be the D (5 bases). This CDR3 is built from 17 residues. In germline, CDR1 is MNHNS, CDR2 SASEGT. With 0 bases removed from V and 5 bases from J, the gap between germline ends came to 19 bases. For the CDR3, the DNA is TGTGCCAGCAGTGAAGCATCCCCCCCAGGGTATAGTTATGGCTACACCTTC. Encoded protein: CASSEASPPGYSYGYTF.

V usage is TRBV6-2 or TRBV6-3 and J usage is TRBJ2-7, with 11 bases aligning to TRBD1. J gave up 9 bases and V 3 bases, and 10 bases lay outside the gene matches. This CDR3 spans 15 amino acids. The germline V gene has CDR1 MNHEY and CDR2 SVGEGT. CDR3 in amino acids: CASSYPGQGAFGQYF. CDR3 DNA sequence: TGTGCCAGCAGTTATCCAGGACAGGGGGCGTTTGGGCAGTACTTC.

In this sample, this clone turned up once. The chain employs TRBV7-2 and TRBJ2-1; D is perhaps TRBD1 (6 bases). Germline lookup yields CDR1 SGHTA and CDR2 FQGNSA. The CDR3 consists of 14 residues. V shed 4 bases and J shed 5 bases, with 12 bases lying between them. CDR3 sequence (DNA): TGTGCCAGCAGCTGGCAAGGGACACACAATGAGCAGTTCTTC. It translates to CASSWQGTHNEQFF.

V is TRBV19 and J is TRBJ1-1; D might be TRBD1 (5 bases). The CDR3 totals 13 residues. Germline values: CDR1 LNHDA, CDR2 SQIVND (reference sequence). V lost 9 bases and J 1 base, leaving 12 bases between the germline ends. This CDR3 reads CASRGGRNTEAFF. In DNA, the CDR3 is TGTGCCAGCCGGGGGGGAAGGAACACTGAAGCTTTCTTT.

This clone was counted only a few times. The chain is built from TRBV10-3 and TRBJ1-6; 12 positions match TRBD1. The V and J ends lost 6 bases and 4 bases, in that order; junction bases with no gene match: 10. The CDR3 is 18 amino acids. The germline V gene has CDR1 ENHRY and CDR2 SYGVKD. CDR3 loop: CAISASGTGGGYNSPLHF. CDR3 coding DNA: TGTGCCATCAGCGCCTCCGGGACAGGGGGCGGGTATAATTCACCCCTCCACTTT.

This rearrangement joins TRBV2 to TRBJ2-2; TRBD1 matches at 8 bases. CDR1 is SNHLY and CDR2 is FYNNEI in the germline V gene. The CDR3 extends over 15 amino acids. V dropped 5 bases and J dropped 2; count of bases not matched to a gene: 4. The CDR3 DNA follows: TGTGCCAGCAGTTTACAGGGGGTCAACACCGGGGAGCTGTTTTTT. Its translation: CASSLQGVNTGELFF.

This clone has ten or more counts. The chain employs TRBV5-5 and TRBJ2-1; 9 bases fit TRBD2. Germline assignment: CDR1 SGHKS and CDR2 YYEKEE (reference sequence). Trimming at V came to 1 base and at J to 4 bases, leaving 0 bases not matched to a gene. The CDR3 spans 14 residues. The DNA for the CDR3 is TGTGCCAGCAGCTTGACTAGCGGGTACAATGAGCAGTTCTTC. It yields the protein CASSLTSGYNEQFF. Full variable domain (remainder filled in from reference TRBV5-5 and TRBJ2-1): DAGVTQSPTHLIKTRGQQVTLRCSPISGHKSVSWYQQVLGQGPQFIFQYYEKEERGRGNFPDRFSARQFPNYSSELNVNALLLGDSALYLCASSLTSGYNEQFFGPGTRLTVL.

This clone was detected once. CDR3 nucleotide sequence: TGTGCCAGTACCCCGGGATTTTCCTACGAGCAGTACTTC. It is translated as CASTPGFSYEQYF. The gene calls are TRBV19 and TRBJ2-7, with D perhaps TRBD2 (5 bases). V dropped 7 bases and J dropped 1 base, with 11 bases sitting between them. Germline CDR1 is LNHDA and CDR2 is SQIVND (reference sequence). The CDR3 totals 13 residues.

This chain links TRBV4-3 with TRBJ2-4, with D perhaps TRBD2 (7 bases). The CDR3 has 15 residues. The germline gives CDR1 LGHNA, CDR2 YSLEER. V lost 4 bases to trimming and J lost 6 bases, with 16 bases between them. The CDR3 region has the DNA TGCGCCAGCAGCCTGTTTGGGGGGGCAGGAAACATTCAGTACTTC. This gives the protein CASSLFGGAGNIQYF.

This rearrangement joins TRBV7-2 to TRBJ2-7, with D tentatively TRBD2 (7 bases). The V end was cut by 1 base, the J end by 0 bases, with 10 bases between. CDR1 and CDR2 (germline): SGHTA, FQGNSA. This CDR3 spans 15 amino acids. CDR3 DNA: TGTGCCAGCAGCTTAGAGGGGGGGAGCTCCTACGAGCAGTACTTC. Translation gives CASSLEGGSSYEQYF.

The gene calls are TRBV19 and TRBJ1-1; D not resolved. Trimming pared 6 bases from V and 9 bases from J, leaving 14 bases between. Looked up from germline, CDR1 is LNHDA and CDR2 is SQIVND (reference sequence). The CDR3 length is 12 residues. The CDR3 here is CASRGSGFKAFF. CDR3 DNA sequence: TGTGCCAGTAGAGGTTCAGGTTTTAAAGCTTTCTTT.

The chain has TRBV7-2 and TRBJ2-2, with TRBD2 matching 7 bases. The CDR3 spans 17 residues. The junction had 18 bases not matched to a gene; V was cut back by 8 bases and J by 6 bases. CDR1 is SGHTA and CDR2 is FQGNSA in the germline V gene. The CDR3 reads CASGTPTVAGMAGELFF. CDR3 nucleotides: TGTGCCAGCGGGACCCCGACGGTAGCGGGTATGGCCGGGGAGCTGTTTTTT. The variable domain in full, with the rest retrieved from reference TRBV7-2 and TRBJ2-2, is GAGVSQSPSNKVTEKGKDVELRCDPISGHTALYWYRQSLGQGLEFLIYFQGNSAPDKSGLPSDRFSAERTGGSVSTLTIQRTQQEDSAVYLCASGTPTVAGMAGELFFGEGSRLTVL.

In nucleotides, the CDR3 is TGTGCCAGCAGCTTTGGCGGATCGAACACTGAAGCTTTCTTT. This encodes CASSFGGSNTEAFF. The V and J genes are TRBV11-2 and TRBJ1-1; the D is unclear. The CDR3 extends over 14 amino acids. V lost 3 bases to trimming and J lost 1 base, with 9 bases between them. CDR1 SGHAT and CDR2 FQNNGV come from the germline V gene.

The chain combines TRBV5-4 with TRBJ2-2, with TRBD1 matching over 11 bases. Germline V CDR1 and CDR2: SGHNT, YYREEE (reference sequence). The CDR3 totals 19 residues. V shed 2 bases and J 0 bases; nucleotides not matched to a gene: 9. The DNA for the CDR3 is TGTGCCAGCAGCTTCAATCGCGGGACAGGGGGGTCGAACACCGGGGAGCTGTTTTTT. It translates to CASSFNRGTGGSNTGELFF.

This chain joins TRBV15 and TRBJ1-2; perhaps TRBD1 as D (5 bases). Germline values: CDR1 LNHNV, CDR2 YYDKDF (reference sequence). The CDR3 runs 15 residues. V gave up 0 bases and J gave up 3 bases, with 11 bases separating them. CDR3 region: CATSRDWGVYYGYTF. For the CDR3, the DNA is TGTGCCACCAGCAGAGATTGGGGGGTCTACTATGGCTACACCTTC. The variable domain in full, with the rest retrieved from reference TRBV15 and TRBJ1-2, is DAMVIQNPRYQVTQFGKPVTLSCSQTLNHNVMYWYQQKSSQAPKLLFHYYDKDFNNEADTPDNFQSRRPNTSFCFLDIRSPGLGDTAMYLCATSRDWGVYYGYTFGSGTRLTVV.

CDR3: CASSEPGPGGEKLFF. The CDR3 bases are TGTGCCAGCAGCGAACCGGGGCCGGGGGGTGAAAAACTGTTTTTT. The V and J genes are TRBV5-5 and TRBJ1-4; TRBD1 is a possible D gene (5 bases). This CDR3 contains 15 residues. Trimming left V 4 bases short and J 7 bases short, with 17 bases between. The germline V gene encodes CDR1 SGHKS and CDR2 YYEKEE (reference sequence).

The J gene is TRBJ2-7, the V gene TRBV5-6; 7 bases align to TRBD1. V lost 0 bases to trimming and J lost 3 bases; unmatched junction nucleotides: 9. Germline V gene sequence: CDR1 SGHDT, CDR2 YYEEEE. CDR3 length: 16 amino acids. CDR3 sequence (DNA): TGTGCCAGCAGCTTGGTAAGGTGGACAGGCGTCTACGAGCAGTACTTC. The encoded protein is CASSLVRWTGVYEQYF.

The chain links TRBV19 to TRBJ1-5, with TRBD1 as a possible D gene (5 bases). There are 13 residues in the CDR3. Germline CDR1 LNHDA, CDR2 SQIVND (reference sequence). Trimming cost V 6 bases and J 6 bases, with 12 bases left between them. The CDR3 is CASRQGGAQPQHF. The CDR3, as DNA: TGTGCCAGTAGGCAGGGAGGGGCTCAGCCCCAGCATTTT.

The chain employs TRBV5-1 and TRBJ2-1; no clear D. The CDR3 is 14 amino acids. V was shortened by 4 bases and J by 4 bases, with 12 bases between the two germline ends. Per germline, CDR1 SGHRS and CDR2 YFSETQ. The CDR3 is CASSPYDTYNEQFF. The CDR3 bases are TGCGCCAGCAGCCCCTACGACACTTACAATGAGCAGTTCTTC.

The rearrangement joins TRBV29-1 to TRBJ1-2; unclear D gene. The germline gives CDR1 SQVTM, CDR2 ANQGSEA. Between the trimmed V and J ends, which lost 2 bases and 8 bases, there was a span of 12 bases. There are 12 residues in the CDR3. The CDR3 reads CSVEQSGGGYTF. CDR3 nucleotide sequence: TGCAGCGTTGAACAGAGTGGCGGCGGCTACACCTTC.

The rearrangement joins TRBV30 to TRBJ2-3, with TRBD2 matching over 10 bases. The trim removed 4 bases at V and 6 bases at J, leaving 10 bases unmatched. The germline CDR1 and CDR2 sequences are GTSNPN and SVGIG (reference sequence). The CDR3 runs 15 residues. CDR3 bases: TGTGCCTGGAACCTAGCGGGGGCCCTCGCCGATACGCAGTATTTT. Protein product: CAWNLAGALADTQYF.

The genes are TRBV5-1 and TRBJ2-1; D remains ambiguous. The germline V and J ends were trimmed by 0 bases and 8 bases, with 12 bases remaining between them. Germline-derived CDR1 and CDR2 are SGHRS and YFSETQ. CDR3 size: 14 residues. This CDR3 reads CASSLALGSDEQFF. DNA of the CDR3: TGCGCCAGCAGCTTGGCCTTAGGCAGCGATGAGCAGTTCTTC. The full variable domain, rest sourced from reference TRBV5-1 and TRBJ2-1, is KAGVTQTPRYLIKTRGQQVTLSCSPISGHRSVSWYQQTPGQGLQFLFEYFSETQRNKGNFPGRFSGRQFSNSRSEMNVSTLELGDSALYLCASSLALGSDEQFFGPGTRLTVL.

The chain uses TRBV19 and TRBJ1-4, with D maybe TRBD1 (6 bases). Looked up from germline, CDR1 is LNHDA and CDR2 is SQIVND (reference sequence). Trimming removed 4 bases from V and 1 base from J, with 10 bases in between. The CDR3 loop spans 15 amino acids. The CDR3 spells CASSTGVVTNEKLFF. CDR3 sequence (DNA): TGTGCCAGTAGTACAGGGGTTGTAACTAATGAAAAACTGTTTTTT.

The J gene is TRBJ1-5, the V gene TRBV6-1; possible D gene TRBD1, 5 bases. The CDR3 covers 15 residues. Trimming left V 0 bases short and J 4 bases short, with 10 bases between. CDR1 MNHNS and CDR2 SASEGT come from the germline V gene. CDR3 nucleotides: TGTGCCAGCAGTGAAGCGCAGGGCACTAATCAGCCCCAGCATTTT. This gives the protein CASSEAQGTNQPQHF.